The source of this T cell receptor beta chain is a study of T cells expressing NK-cell markers. TCRdb reprocessed the 5' RACE reads; each CDR3 protein has one entry and no DNA is given. The sample has about 170,000 distinct CDR3 sequences. This CDR3 contains 13 residues. Looked up from germline, CDR1 is LNHDA and CDR2 is SQIVND (reference sequence). Sequenced material: blood T cells: a sorted CD56 or NKG2C T cell subset, CD4+ or CD8+ T cells, or bulk PBMC T cells (not recorded which). This TCR was sampled from a man aged 18-70 years in good health. The V and J genes are TRBV19 and TRBJ2-2. CDR3 sequence: CASSGGGSGELFF. Supplemented by reference TRBV19 and TRBJ2-2, the full variable domain reads DGGITQSPKYLFRKEGQNVTLSCEQNLNHDAMYWYRQDPGQGLRLIYYSQIVNDFQKGDIAEGYSVSREKKESFPLTVTSAQKNPTAFYLCASSGGGSGELFFGEGSRLTVL.